These 10 T cell receptor beta chains share one sample of origin, sequenced in a study of T-cell memory formation after mild COVID-19. TCRdb re-derived calls from the 5' RACE reads in MiXCR, one entry per CDR3 protein. This table has 300,000 to 400,000 distinct CDR3 sequences, approximately 16% appearing once. Sequences were obtained from PBMCs or a T cell subset sorted from them (not recorded which). The receptor set was obtained from a man aged 18-30 years who had mild COVID-19 (a few samples of this study predate the infection). Cell type and time point are not known.

This clonotype was detected ten times or more. The gene calls are TRBV12-5 and TRBJ2-1, with 10 bases that match TRBD1. The CDR3 sequence is 14 residues long. Per germline, CDR1 LGHNT and CDR2 FRNRAP. Losses at the gene ends were 5 bases for V and 8 bases for J; bases not matched to a gene: 6. The chain's CDR3 is CASGTGTGVHEQFF. The DNA for the CDR3 is TGTGCTAGTGGTACCGGGACAGGGGTCCATGAGCAGTTCTTC.

The chain recombines TRBV18 with TRBJ1-5; 9 nucleotides agree with TRBD1. With 2 bases clipped from V and 5 bases from J, the junction kept 4 bases outside the gene matches. CDR3 length: 15 amino acids. CDR1 and CDR2 from the germline V gene are KGHSH and LQKENI. CDR3 residues: CASSPGTGNYQPQHF. CDR3 coding DNA: TGTGCCAGCTCACCAGGGACAGGGAATTATCAGCCCCAGCATTTT.

This clonotype was picked up a small number of times. The chain is built from TRBV6-5 and TRBJ2-1, with TRBD2 matching 8 bases. J gave up 15 bases and V 7 bases, and 8 bases lay outside the gene matches. Germline CDR1 reads MNHEY; CDR2 reads SVGAGI. CDR3 length: 11 residues. The CDR3 nucleotides are TGTGCCAGCAAAACGGGACTAGACTCGTTCTTC. It encodes CASKTGLDSFF.

This clonotype occurred a few times. This chain joins TRBV28 and TRBJ2-7, with TRBD1 matching over 9 bases. This CDR3 has 14 residues. CDR1 and CDR2 (germline): MDHEN, SYDVKM. Losses at the gene ends were 5 bases for V and 5 bases for J; bases not matched to a gene: 7. CDR3: CASSPHRGRDEQYV. As DNA, the CDR3 is TGTGCCAGCAGTCCTCACAGGGGGCGAGACGAGCAGTACGTC.

The chain recombines TRBV6-2 or TRBV6-3 with TRBJ2-7; 7 bases line up with TRBD1. From germline, CDR1 is MNHEY and CDR2 SVGEGT. V lost 8 bases to trimming and J lost 3 bases; unmatched junction nucleotides: 4. The CDR3 is 12 residues long. The CDR3 loop reads CASWDRVYEQYF. The CDR3 DNA reads TGTGCCAGCTGGGACAGAGTCTACGAGCAGTACTTC.

This clonotype showed up many times. This chain uses TRBV7-2 with TRBJ2-5; the D gene is possibly TRBD2 (6 bases). CDR1 is SGHTA, CDR2 FQGNSA, per germline. Trimming cost V 1 base and J 0 bases, with 9 bases left between them. The length of the CDR3 is 15 residues. The CDR3 coding sequence is TGTGCCAGCAGCTTAGTTCGGGGGTACCAAGAGACCCAGTACTTC. Translating it yields CASSLVRGYQETQYF.

This clonotype turned up a few times. The chain combines TRBV5-1 with TRBJ2-5; D is possibly TRBD2 (7 bases). Looked up from germline, CDR1 is SGHRS and CDR2 is YFSETQ. The CDR3 length is 15 residues. Trimming removed 4 bases at V and 3 bases at J, with 16 bases between. CDR3 residues: CASSGGANSKETQYF. In nucleotides, the CDR3 is TGCGCCAGCAGCGGGGGGGCGAATTCGAAAGAGACCCAGTACTTC. The variable domain in full, completed from reference TRBV5-1 and TRBJ2-5, reads KAGVTQTPRYLIKTRGQQVTLSCSPISGHRSVSWYQQTPGQGLQFLFEYFSETQRNKGNFPGRFSGRQFSNSRSEMNVSTLELGDSALYLCASSGGANSKETQYFGPGTRLLVL.

The gene calls are TRBV30 and TRBJ2-5, with 9 bases matching TRBD2. V gave up 0 bases and J gave up 5 bases; unmatched junction bases: 1. CDR3 length equals 13 residues. The germline V gene has CDR1 GTSNPN and CDR2 SVGIG (reference sequence). CDR3 in amino acids: CAWSVGLAETQYF. CDR3 bases: TGTGCCTGGAGTGTGGGACTAGCCGAGACCCAGTACTTC.

The chain carries TRBV7-6 and TRBJ2-1, with 15 bases aligning to TRBD2. The V gene's germline CDR1 is SGHVS and CDR2 FNYEAQ. V lost 5 bases, J lost 0 bases, and 17 bases stayed unmatched. This CDR3 spans 22 amino acids. CDR3 region: CASSNPGTSGGSRKISYNEQFF. CDR3 bases: TGTGCCAGCAGCAACCCCGGGACTAGCGGGGGGTCGAGGAAAATCTCCTACAATGAGCAGTTCTTC.

In its sample, this clonotype was seen a few times. The rearrangement joins TRBV6-2 or TRBV6-3 to TRBJ2-2; D call uncertain. This CDR3 region has 12 residues. V was shortened by 0 bases and J by 10 bases, with 6 bases between the two germline ends. Germline CDR1 is MNHEY and CDR2 is SVGEGT. The DNA of the CDR3 is TGTGCCAGCAGTTACTCCCGTGTGGAGCTGTTTTTT. This codes for CASSYSRVELFF.